A single sample is the source of the 30 T cell receptor beta chains below, sequenced in a study of neurological immune-mediated disorders. TCRdb passed the 5' RACE reads through MiXCR, listing each CDR3 protein once. Among roughly 80,000 distinct CDR3 sequences listed, under 20% were seen once. The source material was PBMCs. The receptors originated from a woman aged 40 to 55 in good health.

This clonotype showed up many times. The chain combines TRBV5-1 with TRBJ2-5; D uncertain. This CDR3 is 13 amino acids long. Trimming took 5 bases from V and 4 from J, leaving 12 bases between them. The germline V gene has CDR1 SGHRS and CDR2 YFSETQ. The CDR3 bases are TGCGCCAGCAGATACCGCCGAGGAGAGACCCAGTACTTC. This encodes CASRYRRGETQYF.

This clonotype was counted a few times. V is TRBV30 and J is TRBJ1-5, with D unresolved. Germline V CDR1 and CDR2: GTSNPN, SVGIG (reference sequence). The CDR3 runs to 15 residues. V gave up 0 bases and J gave up 1 base, with 10 bases separating them. CDR3 region: CAWSVKGGSNQPQHF. CDR3 DNA sequence: TGTGCCTGGAGTGTAAAGGGAGGGAGCAATCAGCCCCAGCATTTT.

DNA for the CDR3: TGCAGTGCTAGTACGTGGCAGCGGGGCTACCAAGAGACCCAGTACTTC. Translation gives CSASTWQRGYQETQYF. V and J are TRBV20-1 and TRBJ2-5; 7 bases map to TRBD2. The CDR3 consists of 16 residues. With 3 bases clipped from V and 0 bases from J, the junction kept 10 bases outside the gene matches. In germline, CDR1 is DFQATT, CDR2 SNEGSKA (reference sequence).

This chain uses TRBV28 with TRBJ2-5; 12 bases align to TRBD1. Germline assignment: CDR1 MDHEN and CDR2 SYDVKM. The V gene end was trimmed by 2 bases and the J gene end by 2 bases; junction bases not matched to a gene: 9. The CDR3 covers 18 residues. CDR3 loop: CASSLPGTGGLRQETQYF. CDR3 in DNA: TGTGCCAGCAGTTTACCCGGGACAGGGGGCTTGAGGCAAGAGACCCAGTACTTC.

About this clonotype: A junction boundary mismatches the germline segment, possibly from a read error. CDR3 protein: CVSGVQENTEAFF. The CDR3 nucleotides are TGTGTCAGCGGTGTACAGGAGAACACTGAAGCTTTCTTT. J is TRBJ1-1 and V is TRBV7-2; the D gene is possibly TRBD1 (5 bases). This CDR3 contains 13 residues. Germline CDR1 and CDR2: SGHTA and FQGNSA.

V usage is TRBV7-9 and J usage is TRBJ2-1; D is possibly TRBD2 (7 bases). V gave up 4 bases and J gave up 4 bases, with 14 bases separating them. This CDR3 has 15 amino acids. From germline, CDR1 is SEHNR and CDR2 FQNEAQ (reference sequence). In nucleotides, the CDR3 is TGTGCCAGCAGCTCCAAGCGGGGACAATACAATGAGCAGTTCTTC. Protein: CASSSKRGQYNEQFF. Using reference TRBV7-9 and TRBJ2-1 for the parts outside the CDR3, the full variable domain is DTGVSQNPRHKITKRGQNVTFRCDPISEHNRLYWYRQTLGQGPEFLTYFQNEAQLEKSRLLSDRFSAERPKGSFSTLEIQRTEQGDSAMYLCASSSKRGQYNEQFFGPGTRLTVL.

This clonotype was seen at least ten times. The chain couples TRBV20-1 to TRBJ2-1, with D maybe TRBD2 (5 bases). Germline CDR1 and CDR2: DFQATT and SNEGSKA (reference sequence). The CDR3 loop spans 17 amino acids. Between the trimmed V and J ends, which lost 3 bases and 3 bases, there was a span of 21 bases. CDR3 residues: CSASQLGSSAGYNEQFF. The CDR3 DNA reads TGCAGTGCTAGTCAATTAGGTAGTAGCGCCGGCTACAATGAGCAGTTCTTC.

V is TRBV10-1 and J is TRBJ2-3; TRBD2 matches at 12 bases. Germline loops: CDR1 WNHNN, CDR2 SYGVQD (reference sequence). The CDR3 is 16 residues long. The ends lost 7 bases at V and 1 base at J; junction bases unmatched: 6. The CDR3 here is CASILGLAGCTDTQYF. The CDR3 nucleotides read TGCGCCAGCATTCTAGGACTAGCGGGATGCACAGATACGCAGTATTTT.

This clonotype was seen ten or more times. This sequence joins TRBV28 and TRBJ2-5; 10 nucleotides agree with TRBD1. V gave up 6 bases and J gave up 5 bases; unmatched junction bases: 6. This CDR3 contains 14 residues. Germline V gene data show CDR1 as MDHEN and CDR2 as SYDVKM. This CDR3 reads CASSTTGGRETQYF. Written as DNA, the CDR3 is TGTGCCAGCAGCACGACAGGGGGCCGGGAGACCCAGTACTTC.

This clonotype occurred many times. This chain connects TRBV5-1 to TRBJ2-3; 7 bases map to TRBD1. CDR1 is SGHRS and CDR2 is YFSETQ in the germline V gene. Trimming at V came to 5 bases and at J to 3 bases, leaving 3 bases not matched to a gene. CDR3 length: 13 residues. The CDR3 nucleotides read TGCGCCAGCAGAGAGGGGGCGACAGATACGCAGTATTTT. This encodes CASREGATDTQYF.

This clonotype appeared many times. The V gene is TRBV7-6, the J gene TRBJ1-4, with D possibly being TRBD1 (6 bases). Trimming cost V 9 bases and J 4 bases, with 24 bases left between them. The CDR3 covers 17 residues. The germline CDR1 and CDR2 sequences are SGHVS and FNYEAQ. The DNA for the CDR3 is TGTGCCAGTCGTCGGGACGCCGGGGGCTTGAGTAATGAAAAACTGTTTTTT. Translating it yields CASRRDAGGLSNEKLFF.

This clonotype showed up many times. The chain is built from TRBV12-3 or TRBV12-4 and TRBJ2-5; D is perhaps TRBD2 (5 bases). The length of the CDR3 is 14 residues. The germline V and J ends were trimmed by 4 bases and 1 base, with 10 bases remaining between them. CDR3 sequence: CASSWTALQETQYF. CDR3 coding DNA: TGTGCCAGCAGTTGGACTGCCCTCCAAGAGACCCAGTACTTC.

This clonotype occurred many times. This chain joins TRBV11-2 and TRBJ2-3; D may be TRBD1 (6 bases). Trimming cost V 1 base and J 10 bases, with 9 bases left between them. This CDR3 region has 12 residues. Germline CDR1 SGHAT, CDR2 FQNNGV. The CDR3 DNA reads as TGTGCCAGCAGCTTAGGTGGGGGCGCGCAGTATTTT. Residues: CASSLGGGAQYF.

In its sample, this clonotype was seen many times. The V gene is TRBV4-1, the J gene TRBJ2-1, with a tentative D call TRBD2 (5 bases). V was cut by 3 bases and J by 0 bases, with 15 bases left in between. The CDR3 is 17 residues long. CDR1 is MGHRA and CDR2 is YSYEKL in the germline V gene. CDR3 DNA: TGCGCCAGCAGCCATCCGAAACGAGGGTCCTCCTACAATGAGCAGTTCTTC. It specifies CASSHPKRGSSYNEQFF.

This clonotype came up a few times. This chain connects TRBV20-1 to TRBJ2-3, with 13 positions matching TRBD2. Trimming at V came to 6 bases and at J to 6 bases, leaving 12 bases not matched to a gene. This CDR3 is built from 16 residues. Per the germline V gene, CDR1 is DFQATT and CDR2 is SNEGSKA (reference sequence). CDR3 nucleotide sequence: TGCAGTGCCTCCTACACTAGCGGGGGGGCCGTGGATACGCAGTATTTT. Amino acids: CSASYTSGGAVDTQYF.

This clonotype appeared once. V is TRBV28 and J is TRBJ2-3; TRBD1 matches at 10 bases. This CDR3 contains 15 residues. CDR1 is MDHEN and CDR2 is SYDVKM in the germline V gene. The CDR3 nucleotides are TGTGTCAACAGCCGGGACAGGGGCTACTCAGATACGCAGTATTTT. It yields the protein CVNSRDRGYSDTQYF.

This clonotype has a count of ten or more. This rearrangement joins TRBV10-2 to TRBJ2-2, with 7 bases aligning to TRBD1. The trim removed 0 bases at V and 4 bases at J, leaving 8 bases unmatched. The CDR3 contains 17 residues. The germline gives CDR1 WSHSY, CDR2 SAAADI. Here the CDR3 DNA reads TGCGCCAGCAGTGAGTCGAGGAAGGACAGGAGCACCGGGGAGCTGTTTTTT. Translation gives CASSESRKDRSTGELFF.

At least ten counts were recorded for this clonotype. The chain carries TRBV4-1 and TRBJ1-5; 8 bases match TRBD1. The CDR3 totals 14 residues. Germline CDR1 MGHRA, CDR2 YSYEKL. V lost 4 bases, J lost 5 bases, and 4 bases stayed unmatched. The CDR3 is CASSPGQGYQPQHF. CDR3 DNA: TGCGCCAGCAGCCCCGGACAGGGCTATCAGCCCCAGCATTTT.

At least ten counts were recorded for this clonotype. CDR3 DNA: TGCAGTGCGCAAGTTCCGGCCGTCTCTGGAAACACCATATATTTT. Encoded protein: CSAQVPAVSGNTIYF. The rearrangement joins TRBV20-1 to TRBJ1-3; the D is unclear. Germline V gene data show CDR1 as DFQATT and CDR2 as SNEGSKA (reference sequence). The CDR3 extends over 15 amino acids. V dropped 6 bases and J dropped 0 bases, with 15 bases sitting between them.

V is TRBV5-1 and J is TRBJ1-1; TRBD1 is a possible D gene (6 bases). This CDR3 region has 16 residues. Looked up from germline, CDR1 is SGHRS and CDR2 is YFSETQ. V was cut by 4 bases and J by 2 bases, with 18 bases left in between. The CDR3 reads CASSRTPPGANTEAFF. The CDR3, as DNA: TGCGCCAGCAGCCGGACCCCGCCGGGGGCCAACACTGAAGCTTTCTTT.

This clonotype was picked up many times. The chain has TRBV12-3 or TRBV12-4 and TRBJ2-1, with 11 bases that match TRBD1. The V and J ends lost 5 bases and 15 bases, in that order; junction bases with no gene match: 6. There are 12 residues in the CDR3. Here the CDR3 DNA reads TGTGCCAGCAGTCTAGGGACAGGGGGTGGGTTCTTC. Amino acids: CASSLGTGGGFF.

This clonotype was recorded many times. The J gene is TRBJ1-2, the V gene TRBV20-1; D is ambiguous. The ends were cut back, 2 bases at V and 6 bases at J, with 13 bases in the middle. Germline V gene lookup returns CDR1 DFQATT and CDR2 SNEGSKA (reference sequence). The CDR3 is 13 amino acids. The CDR3 DNA follows: TGCAGTGCTAGACAGGAGGAGGGAAATGGCTACACCTTC. This encodes CSARQEEGNGYTF.

V usage is TRBV11-2 and J usage is TRBJ2-7; D unclear. V was pared by 10 bases and J by 1 base, with 20 bases between. The V gene's germline CDR1 is SGHAT and CDR2 FQNNGV. The CDR3 covers 15 residues. Written as DNA, the CDR3 is TGTGCCACCAGAAAGAATAGGGCGGCGTCCTACGAGCAGTACTTC. Protein: CATRKNRAASYEQYF.

Many counts were recorded for this clonotype. The gene calls are TRBV12-3 or TRBV12-4 and TRBJ2-3; D is tentatively TRBD1 or TRBD2 (5 bases each). Trimming took 3 bases from V and 4 from J, leaving 11 bases between them. CDR3 length: 14 amino acids. DNA of the CDR3: TGTGCCAGCAGTTTCTCCGGGACCCCAGATACGCAGTATTTT. The encoded protein is CASSFSGTPDTQYF.

This clonotype was counted ten times or more. The chain couples TRBV2 to TRBJ2-5; a weak D match, TRBD2 (7 bases). Trimming stripped 7 bases from V and 5 bases from J, with 32 bases between. The CDR3 length is 19 residues. CDR1 is SNHLY, CDR2 FYNNEI, per germline. CDR3 nucleotides: TGTGCCAGCACGGGGGAGATTAACGGCGGGGGCGGCCTGGGGGAGACCCAGTACTTC. This codes for CASTGEINGGGGLGETQYF.

This clonotype was seen at least ten times. The chain uses TRBV3-1 and TRBJ1-3; unclear D gene. The V gene lost 1 base and the J gene lost 2 bases, with 9 bases spanning the gap. Germline CDR1 and CDR2: LGHDT and YNNKEL (reference sequence). The CDR3 consists of 15 residues. The CDR3 DNA follows: TGTGCCAGCAGCCAAGGGATAGGTCCTGGAAACACCATATATTTT. Translated, it gives CASSQGIGPGNTIYF.

The table lists this clonotype with many counts. V is TRBV6-5 and J is TRBJ1-1, with D maybe TRBD1 (5 bases). Trimming pared 5 bases from V and 1 base from J, leaving 11 bases between. The germline V gene encodes CDR1 MNHEY and CDR2 SVGAGI. The CDR3 length is 14 residues. The CDR3 coding sequence is TGTGCCAGCAGTCTAGACAGACCGAACACTGAAGCTTTCTTT. Protein sequence: CASSLDRPNTEAFF.

Concerning this clonotype: Since the CDR3 does not end with the conserved phenylalanine or tryptophan, this likely comes from a read error. The chain uses TRBV7-8 and TRBJ2-1; 11 nucleotides line up with TRBD2. The ends lost 3 bases at V and 0 bases at J; junction bases unmatched: 4. The CDR3 is 17 residues long. Germline V gene sequence: CDR1 SGHVS, CDR2 FQNEAQ. In DNA form, the CDR3 reads TGTGCCAGCAGCTTCCCTAGCGGGGGGACCTCCTACAATGAGCAGTTCTCT. Its translation: CASSFPSGGTSYNEQFS.

V and J are TRBV6-2 or TRBV6-3 and TRBJ1-4; 8 nucleotides match TRBD1. The CDR3 is made up of 15 amino acids. V dropped 5 bases and J dropped 8; count of bases not matched to a gene: 10. The germline V gene has CDR1 MNHEY and CDR2 SVGEGT. The CDR3 protein is CASSLGQGRKEKLFF. For the CDR3, the DNA is TGTGCCAGCAGTCTCGGACAGGGTCGGAAGGAAAAACTGTTTTTT.

This clonotype was detected many times. The chain combines TRBV5-5 with TRBJ2-7, with 8 bases aligning to TRBD2. The CDR3 extends over 15 amino acids. V lost 3 bases and J lost 1; bases outside the gene matches: 6. Germline values: CDR1 SGHKS, CDR2 YYEKEE (reference sequence). The CDR3 region has the DNA TGTGCCAGCAGCTCCAGCGGGGGCCATTCCTACGAGCAGTACTTC. This codes for CASSSSGGHSYEQYF.